This T cell receptor beta chain was recorded in a study of T cell changes during pregnancy in multiple sclerosis. TCRdb's copy holds only in-frame clones and misses some; the assay was immunoSEQ multiplex PCR. The sample includes more than 35,000 clones, 85% to 90% of them seen just once. Germline assignment: CDR1 LGHNA and CDR2 YNFKEQ. Trimming left V 3 bases short and J 6 bases short, with 9 bases between. CDR3 length: 12 amino acids. The chain uses TRBV4-2 and TRBJ2-7; maybe TRBD1 (6 bases). This receptor was identified in a female donor in good health, enrolled as a control in a pregnancy study. The sample in question was CD8+ T cells from peripheral blood mononuclear cells, obtained after pregnancy. The CDR3 is CASSQGASEQYF. CDR3 coding DNA: TGTGCCAGCAGCCAGGGGGCCAGCGAGCAGTACTTC.